This record concerns one TCR beta chain sequence. Its matching antigen is unknown. This record belongs to a study of cytomegalovirus exposure and HLA in healthy donors. 13 Jbeta primers and 60 Vbeta primers were used for the PCR. Sequenced by immunoSEQ multiplex PCR; TCRdb stores in-frame clones only, minus some. The data contain over 150,000 clones, 82% of them singletons. Findings and limits, study-wide: TRBV6-2, TRBV6-3 and some other V segments were unresolvable in 87-base-pair reads. 164 TCR beta chains were listed as cytomegalovirus-associated.

J lost 1 base, V lost 0 bases, and 2 bases had no gene match. The CDR3 runs 16 residues. From germline, CDR1 is SGHDT and CDR2 YYEEEE. The TCR sequence derives from a middle-aged man in good health and CMV-seropositive. V and J are TRBV5-6 and TRBJ2-3; TRBD2 matches 10 bases. The specimen was PBMCs. CDR3 loop: CASSLVLAGGTDTQYF. The CDR3, as DNA: TGTGCCAGCAGCTTGGTGCTAGCGGGGGGCACAGATACGCAGTATTTT.